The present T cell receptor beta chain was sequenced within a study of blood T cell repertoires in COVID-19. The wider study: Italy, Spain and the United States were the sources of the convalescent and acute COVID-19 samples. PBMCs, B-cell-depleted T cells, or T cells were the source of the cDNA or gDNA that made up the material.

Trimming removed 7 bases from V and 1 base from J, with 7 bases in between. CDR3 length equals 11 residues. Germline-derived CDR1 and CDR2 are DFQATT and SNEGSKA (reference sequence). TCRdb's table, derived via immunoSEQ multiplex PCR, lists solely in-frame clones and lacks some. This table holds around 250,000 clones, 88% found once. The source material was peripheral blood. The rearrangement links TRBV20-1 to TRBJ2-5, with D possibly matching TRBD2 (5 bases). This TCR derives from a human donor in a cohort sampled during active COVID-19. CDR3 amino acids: CSGGSQETQYF. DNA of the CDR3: TGCAGTGGAGGGAGCCAAGAGACCCAGTACTTC.